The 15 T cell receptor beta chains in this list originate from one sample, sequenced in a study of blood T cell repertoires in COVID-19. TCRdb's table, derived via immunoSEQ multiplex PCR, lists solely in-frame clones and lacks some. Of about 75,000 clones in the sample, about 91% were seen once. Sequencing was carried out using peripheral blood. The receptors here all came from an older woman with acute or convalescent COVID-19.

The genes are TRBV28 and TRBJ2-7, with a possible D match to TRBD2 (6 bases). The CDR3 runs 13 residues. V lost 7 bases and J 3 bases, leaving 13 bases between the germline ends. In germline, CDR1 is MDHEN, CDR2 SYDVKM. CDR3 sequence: CASTPGENYEQYF. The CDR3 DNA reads TGTGCCAGCACCCCGGGGGAGAACTACGAGCAGTACTTC.

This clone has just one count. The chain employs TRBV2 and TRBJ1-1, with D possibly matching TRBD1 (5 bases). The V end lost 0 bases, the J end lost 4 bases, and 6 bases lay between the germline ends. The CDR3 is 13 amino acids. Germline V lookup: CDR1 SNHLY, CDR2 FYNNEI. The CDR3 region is CASSEAGVTEAFF. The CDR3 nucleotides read TGTGCCAGCAGTGAAGCAGGGGTCACTGAAGCTTTCTTT. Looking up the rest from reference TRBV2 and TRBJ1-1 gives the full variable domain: EPEVTQTPSHQVTQMGQEVILRCVPISNHLYFYWYRQILGQKVEFLVSFYNNEISEKSEIFDDQFSVERPDGSNFTLKIRSTKLEDSAMYFCASSEAGVTEAFFGQGTRLTVV.

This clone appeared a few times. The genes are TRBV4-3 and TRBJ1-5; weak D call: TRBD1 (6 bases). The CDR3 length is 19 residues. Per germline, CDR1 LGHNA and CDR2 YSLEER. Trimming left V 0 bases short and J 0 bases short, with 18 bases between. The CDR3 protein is CASSQDPPDRRYSNQPQHF. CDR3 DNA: TGCGCCAGCAGCCAAGACCCCCCGGACAGAAGGTATAGCAATCAGCCCCAGCATTTT.

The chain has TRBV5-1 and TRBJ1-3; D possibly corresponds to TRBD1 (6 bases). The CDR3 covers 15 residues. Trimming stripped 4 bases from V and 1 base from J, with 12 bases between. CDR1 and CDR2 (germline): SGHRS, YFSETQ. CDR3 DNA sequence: TGCGCCAGCAGCATGAGCCAGGGGTCTGGAAACACCATATATTTT. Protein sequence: CASSMSQGSGNTIYF. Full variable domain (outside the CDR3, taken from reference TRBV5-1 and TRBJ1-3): KAGVTQTPRYLIKTRGQQVTLSCSPISGHRSVSWYQQTPGQGLQFLFEYFSETQRNKGNFPGRFSGRQFSNSRSEMNVSTLELGDSALYLCASSMSQGSGNTIYFGEGSWLTVV.

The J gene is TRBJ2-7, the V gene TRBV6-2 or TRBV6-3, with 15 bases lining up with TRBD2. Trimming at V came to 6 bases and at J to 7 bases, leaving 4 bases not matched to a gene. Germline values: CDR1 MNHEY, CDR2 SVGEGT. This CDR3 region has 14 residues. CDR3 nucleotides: TGTGCCAGCAGCTTCGGACTAGCGGGAGGGGAGCAGTACTTC. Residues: CASSFGLAGGEQYF.

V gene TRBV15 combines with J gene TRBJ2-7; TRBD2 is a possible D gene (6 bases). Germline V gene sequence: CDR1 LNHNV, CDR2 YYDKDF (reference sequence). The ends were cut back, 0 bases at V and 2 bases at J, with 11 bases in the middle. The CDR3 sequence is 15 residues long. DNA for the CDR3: TGTGCCACCAGCAGAGAGGCTAGCGAAGCCTACGAGCAGTACTTC. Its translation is CATSREASEAYEQYF.

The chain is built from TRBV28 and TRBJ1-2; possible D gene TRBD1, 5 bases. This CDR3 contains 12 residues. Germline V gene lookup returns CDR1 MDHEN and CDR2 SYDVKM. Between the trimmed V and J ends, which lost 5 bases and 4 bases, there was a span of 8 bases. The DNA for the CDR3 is TGTGCCAGCAGTGACAGAGTCTATGGCTACACCTTC. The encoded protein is CASSDRVYGYTF.

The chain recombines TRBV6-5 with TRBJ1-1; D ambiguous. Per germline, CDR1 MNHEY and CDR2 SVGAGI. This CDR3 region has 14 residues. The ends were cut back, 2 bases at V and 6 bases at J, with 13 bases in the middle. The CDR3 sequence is CASSYDQRVPEAFF. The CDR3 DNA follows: TGTGCCAGCAGTTACGACCAGCGGGTACCTGAAGCTTTCTTT.

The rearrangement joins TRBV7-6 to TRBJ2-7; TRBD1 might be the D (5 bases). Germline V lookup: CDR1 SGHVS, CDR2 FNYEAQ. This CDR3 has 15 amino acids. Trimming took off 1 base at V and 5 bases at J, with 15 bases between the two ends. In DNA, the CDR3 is TGTGCCAGCAGCTTAGTATTCCAGGGTGGCCACGAGCAGTACTTC. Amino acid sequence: CASSLVFQGGHEQYF. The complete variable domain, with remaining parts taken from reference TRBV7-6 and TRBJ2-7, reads GAGVSQSPRYKVTKRGQDVALRCDPISGHVSLYWYRQALGQGPEFLTYFNYEAQQDKSGLPNDRFSAERPEGSISTLTIQRTEQRDSAMYRCASSLVFQGGHEQYFGPGTRLTVT.

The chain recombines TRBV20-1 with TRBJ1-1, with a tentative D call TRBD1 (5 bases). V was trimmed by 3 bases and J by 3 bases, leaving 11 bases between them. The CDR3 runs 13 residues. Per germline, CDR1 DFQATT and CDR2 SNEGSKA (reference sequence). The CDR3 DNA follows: TGCAGTGCTAGTCTAGGCAGGGACACTGAAGCTTTCTTT. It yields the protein CSASLGRDTEAFF.

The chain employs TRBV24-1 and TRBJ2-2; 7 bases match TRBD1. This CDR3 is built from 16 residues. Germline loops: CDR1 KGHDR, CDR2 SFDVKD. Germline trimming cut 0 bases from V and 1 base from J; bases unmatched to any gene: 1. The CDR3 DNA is TGTGCCACCAGTGATTTGCGGGACAGGAACACCGGGGAGCTGTTTTTT. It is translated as CATSDLRDRNTGELFF.

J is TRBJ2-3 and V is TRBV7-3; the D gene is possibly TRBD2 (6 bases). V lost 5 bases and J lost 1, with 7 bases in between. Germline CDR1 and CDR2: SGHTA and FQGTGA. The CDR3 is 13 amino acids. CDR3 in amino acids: CASSPGGTDTQYF. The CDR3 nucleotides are TGTGCCAGCAGCCCGGGGGGCACAGATACGCAGTATTTT.

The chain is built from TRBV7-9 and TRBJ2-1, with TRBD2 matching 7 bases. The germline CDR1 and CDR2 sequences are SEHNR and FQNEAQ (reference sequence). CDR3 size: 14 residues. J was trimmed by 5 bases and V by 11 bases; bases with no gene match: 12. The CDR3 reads CAVLGGIGNNEQFF. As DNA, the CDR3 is TGTGCCGTGTTGGGGGGGATAGGTAACAATGAGCAGTTCTTC.

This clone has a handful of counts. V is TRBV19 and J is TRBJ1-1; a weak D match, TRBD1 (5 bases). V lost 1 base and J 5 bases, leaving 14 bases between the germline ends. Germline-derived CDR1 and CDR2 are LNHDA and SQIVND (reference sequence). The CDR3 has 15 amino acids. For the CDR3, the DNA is TGTGCCAGTAGTATAGTAGGGGTCAGACGGACTGAAGCTTTCTTT. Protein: CASSIVGVRRTEAFF.

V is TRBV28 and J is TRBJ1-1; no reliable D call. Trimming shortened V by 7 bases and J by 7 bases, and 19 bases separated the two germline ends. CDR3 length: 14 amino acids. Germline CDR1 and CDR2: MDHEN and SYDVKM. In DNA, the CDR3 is TGTGCCAGCATCCCCGAGGAGGTGGCGGGTGAAGCTTTCTTT. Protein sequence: CASIPEEVAGEAFF.